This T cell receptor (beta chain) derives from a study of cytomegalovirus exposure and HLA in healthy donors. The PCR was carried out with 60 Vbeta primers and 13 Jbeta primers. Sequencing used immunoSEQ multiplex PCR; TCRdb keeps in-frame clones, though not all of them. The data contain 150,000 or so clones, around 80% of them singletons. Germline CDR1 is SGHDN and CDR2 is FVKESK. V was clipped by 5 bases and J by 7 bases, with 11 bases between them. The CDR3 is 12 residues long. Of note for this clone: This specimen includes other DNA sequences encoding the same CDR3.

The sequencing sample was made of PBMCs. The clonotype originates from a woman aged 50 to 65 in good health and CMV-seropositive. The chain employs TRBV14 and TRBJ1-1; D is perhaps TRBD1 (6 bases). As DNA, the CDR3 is TGTGCCAGCAGCTCACAGGGTCTTGAAGCTTTCTTT. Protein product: CASSSQGLEAFF.